One and the same sample provided the 13 T cell receptor beta chains below, sequenced in a study of Ad26.COV2.S vaccination and SARS-CoV-2 variants. Using immunoSEQ multiplex PCR, the repertoire was profiled, and TCRdb retains in-frame clones only, with some absent. The sample lists around 450,000 clones; roughly 90% were seen once. Treatment here: about 20 received Ad26.COV2.S at low or high dose, single or two shots; a few received placebo; per-sample allocation not given. Samples analyzed were those drawn on day 63 after the first vaccine or placebo injection. The sequences come from peripheral blood, collected in a trial of Ad26.COV2.S vaccine versus placebo. The receptors derive from a person between 18 and 65 years old who received the Ad26.COV2.S COVID-19 vaccine or a placebo.

V gene TRBV18 combines with J gene TRBJ2-2, with D possibly TRBD1 on 6 matching bases. CDR1 KGHSH and CDR2 LQKENI come from the germline V gene. The CDR3 runs to 15 residues. The V end was cut by 3 bases, the J end by 4 bases, with 12 bases between. CDR3 sequence reads: CASSPRGSATGELFF. The CDR3 DNA sequence: TGTGCCAGCTCACCTAGGGGGTCGGCCACCGGGGAGCTGTTTTTT.

The rearrangement uses TRBV28 and TRBJ2-4; D is undetermined. Germline V CDR1 and CDR2: MDHEN, SYDVKM. V lost 5 bases and J 5 bases, leaving 7 bases between the germline ends. CDR3 length equals 12 residues. The CDR3 coding sequence is TGTGCCAGCAGTAGCCCCCAAAACATTCAGTACTTC. It translates to CASSSPQNIQYF. Full variable domain (outside the CDR3, taken from reference TRBV28 and TRBJ2-4): DVKVTQSSRYLVKRTGEKVFLECVQDMDHENMFWYRQDPGLGLRLIYFSYDVKMKEKGDIPEGYSVSREKKERFSLILESASTNQTSMYLCASSSPQNIQYFGAGTRLSVL.

The chain has TRBV5-1 and TRBJ2-5; 11 bases are a match to TRBD1. The junction had 4 bases not matched to a gene; V was cut back by 4 bases and J by 2 bases. Germline assignment: CDR1 SGHRS and CDR2 YFSETQ. The CDR3 is 15 residues long. DNA of the CDR3: TGCGCCAGCAGCCGCGGGGACAGGGGGCAAGAGACCCAGTACTTC. Translated, it gives CASSRGDRGQETQYF.

The V call is TRBV13, the J call TRBJ2-5, with D possibly being TRBD2 (5 bases). Deletions cut 5 bases from V and 5 bases from J, with 15 bases between. Per the germline V gene, CDR1 is PRHDT and CDR2 is FYEKMQ (reference sequence). The CDR3 covers 14 residues. This chain's CDR3 is CASSLTGSMETQYF. The CDR3 DNA follows: TGTGCCAGCAGCCTGACGGGGTCCATGGAGACCCAGTACTTC.

The rearrangement links TRBV3-1 (or the pseudogene TRBV3-2) to TRBJ2-2; D may be TRBD1 (6 bases). The V end lost 9 bases, the J end lost 7 bases, and 18 bases lay between the germline ends. The CDR3 is 14 amino acids. Germline CDR1 LGHDT, CDR2 YNNKEL (reference sequence). Here the CDR3 reads CARQTGGRVGELFF. CDR3 DNA: TGTGCCAGACAAACTGGGGGCAGGGTCGGGGAGCTGTTTTTT.

The J gene is TRBJ1-6, the V gene TRBV7-9; 10 bases align to TRBD1. The CDR3 is 14 residues long. From germline, CDR1 is SEHNR and CDR2 FQNEAQ (reference sequence). J was trimmed by 8 bases and V by 5 bases; bases with no gene match: 3. In nucleotides, the CDR3 is TGTGCCAGCAGCCCCGGGACAGGGGATTCACCCCTCCACTTT. As protein: CASSPGTGDSPLHF. The full variable domain, in which reference TRBV7-9 and TRBJ1-6 provide the parts outside the CDR3, is DTGVSQNPRHKITKRGQNVTFRCDPISEHNRLYWYRQTLGQGPEFLTYFQNEAQLEKSRLLSDRFSAERPKGSFSTLEIQRTEQGDSAMYLCASSPGTGDSPLHFGNGTRLTVT.

The genes are TRBV18 and TRBJ2-2, with D uncertain. This CDR3 has 15 residues. Per the germline V gene, CDR1 is KGHSH and CDR2 is LQKENI. V was pared by 3 bases and J by 0 bases, with 8 bases between. The CDR3 bases are TGTGCCAGCTCACCGGTGGGATCGAACACCGGGGAGCTGTTTTTT. Residues: CASSPVGSNTGELFF.

The genes are TRBV5-4 and TRBJ1-1, with 8 nucleotides matching TRBD1. Germline V gives CDR1 SGHNT, CDR2 YYREEE (reference sequence). The V gene end was trimmed by 7 bases and the J gene end by 2 bases; junction bases not matched to a gene: 7. The CDR3 has 14 amino acids. In DNA form, the CDR3 reads TGTGCCAGCCTTTACAGGGGGGGAAACACTGAAGCTTTCTTT. Residues: CASLYRGGNTEAFF.

The V and J genes are TRBV28 and TRBJ1-3; D is uncertain. CDR1 is MDHEN and CDR2 is SYDVKM in the germline V gene. Trimming removed 3 bases at V and 3 bases at J, with 9 bases between. CDR3 length: 14 residues. The CDR3 is CASSFRSVGNTIYF. The CDR3 DNA reads as TGTGCCAGCAGTTTCAGGTCGGTTGGAAACACCATATATTTT.

This clone occurred once. This chain links TRBV6-2 or TRBV6-3 with TRBJ1-5, with 7 bases that match TRBD1. The V gene's germline CDR1 is MNHEY and CDR2 SVGEGT. The CDR3 has 14 amino acids. V was clipped by 5 bases and J by 5 bases; unmatched bases: 6. The CDR3 bases are TGTGCCAGCAGTCTCGCCAGGGGGGATCAGCCCCAGCATTTT. Translating gives CASSLARGDQPQHF.

The chain recombines TRBV2 with TRBJ2-1; 12 bases align to TRBD2. The CDR3 covers 18 residues. V shed 8 bases, J shed 6 bases, and the junction held 17 bases outside the gene matches. The germline CDR1 and CDR2 sequences are SNHLY and FYNNEI. The CDR3 reads CASSSHPLETSGGNEQFF. The CDR3 DNA reads TGTGCCAGCTCTAGCCACCCCTTAGAGACTAGCGGGGGCAATGAGCAGTTCTTC.

V gene TRBV7-2 combines with J gene TRBJ2-5; 8 bases match TRBD2. CDR1 SGHTA and CDR2 FQGNSA come from the germline V gene. The ends lost 3 bases at V and 5 bases at J; junction bases unmatched: 2. This CDR3 region has 13 residues. CDR3 loop: CASSFGRAETQYF. CDR3 DNA: TGTGCCAGCAGCTTCGGGAGGGCCGAGACCCAGTACTTC.

The CDR3 loop is CASSPVRGNTEAFF. CDR3 sequence (DNA): TGTGCCAGCTCACCCGTTAGGGGGAACACTGAAGCTTTCTTT. The J gene is TRBJ1-1, the V gene TRBV18; D possibly corresponds to TRBD1 (5 bases). Germline loops: CDR1 KGHSH, CDR2 LQKENI. The length of the CDR3 is 14 residues. V lost 3 bases and J 1 base, leaving 9 bases between the germline ends. The variable domain in full, with the rest retrieved from reference TRBV18 and TRBJ1-1, is NAGVMQNPRHLVRRRGQEARLRCSPMKGHSHVYWYRQLPEEGLKFMVYLQKENIIDESGMPKERFSAEFPKEGPSILRIQQVVRGDSAAYFCASSPVRGNTEAFFGQGTRLTVV.